A selection of T cell receptor beta chains follows, all from one sample in a study of beta chain features in type 1 diabetes. Profiling relied on immunoSEQ multiplex PCR, and the TCRdb table lists in-frame clones only, not all of them. The sample lists almost 350,000 clones, around 20% occurring once. The sequencing input was naive CD4+ T cells from blood. The receptors come from a young woman in good health. CDR3s include the opening cysteine and the closing phenylalanine or tryptophan. D genes are given only for firm matches. Clone size is not always given. Where it is, it says once, few, many or a class for expanded clones.

>TRBV4-1|TRBJ1-1|few|NA
TGCGCCAGCAGCCAAACAGGGTTCACTGAAGCTTTCTTT
CASSQTGFTEAFF
>TRBV6-5|TRBJ2-3|NA|TRBD1
TGTGCCAGCAGTGGGACAGGTTTCACAGATACGCAGTATTTT
CASSGTGFTDTQYF
>TRBV2|TRBJ2-1|NA|TRBD1
TGTGCCAGCAGTGTTCCCCGGGACAGGGTCGGGTCCTACAATGAGCAGTTCTTC
CASSVPRDRVGSYNEQFF
>TRBV18|TRBJ1-4|few|NA
TGTGCCATTAGGCCCAGGGCAACTAATGAAAAACTGTTTTTT
CAIRPRATNEKLFF
>TRBV19|TRBJ2-1|few|TRBD2
TGTGCCAGCGGGACTAGATCCTCCTACAATGAGCAGTTCTTC
CASGTRSSYNEQFF
>TRBV19|TRBJ2-1|NA|TRBD2
TGTGCCAGTAGTACCCGGGGTAGCGGGGCATACAATGAGCAGTTCTTC
CASSTRGSGAYNEQFF
>TRBV7-9|TRBJ1-1|NA|TRBD1
TGTGCCAGCAGCTTAGAGGGGGCCCCGGCTTTCTTT
CASSLEGAPAFF
>TRBV2|TRBJ2-7|few|TRBD1
TGTGCCAGCAGCAGGGACAGGCCTACGTACGAGCAGTACTTC
CASSRDRPTYEQYF
>TRBV29-1|TRBJ1-2|NA|NA
TGCAGCGTCTCCACCGGACAGAGCTATGGCTACACCTTC
CSVSTGQSYGYTF
>TRBV2|TRBJ1-3|NA|NA
TGTGCCAGCAGCGCGGACAGCTCTGGAAACACCATATATTTT
CASSADSSGNTIYF
>TRBV5-8|TRBJ2-4|NA|TRBD2
TGTGCCAGCAGCTTGGTAGCGGGGAGGGACATTCAGTACTTC
CASSLVAGRDIQYF
>TRBV11-1|TRBJ2-1|few|TRBD1
TGTGCCAGCTGCTTGGGACAGTTGACCTACAATGAGCAGTTCTTC
CASCLGQLTYNEQFF
>TRBV25-1|TRBJ2-1|NA|TRBD2
TGTGCCAGCAGTGCGTTTACTAGCGGGGATTTCAATGAGCAGTTCTTC
CASSAFTSGDFNEQFF
>TRBV29-1|TRBJ2-1|NA|TRBD1
TGCAGCGCTACGGGACAGGGGTTCAGTGAGCAGTTCTTC
CSATGQGFSEQFF
>TRBV4-1|TRBJ2-7|NA|NA
TGCGCCAGCAGCCAGGGCCGGGACACCGAACACGAGCAGTACTTC
CASSQGRDTEHEQYF
>TRBV11-2|TRBJ1-2|NA|NA
TGTGCCAGCAGCCCTGGGCCAGGGGACTACGGCTACACCTTC
CASSPGPGDYGYTF
>TRBV28|TRBJ2-1|few|TRBD2
TGTGCCAGCAGTTCCAGCGGGAGTATCAACAATGAGCAGTTCTTC
CASSSSGSINNEQFF
>TRBV2|TRBJ2-5|few|TRBD1
TGTGCCAGCCAAAAGAGGGGGCGCGTTAAGACCCAGTACTTC
CASQKRGRVKTQYF
>TRBV5-1|TRBJ2-1|few|NA
TGCGCCAGCAGCCCAGATAGCGGCTCCTACAATGAGCAGTTCTTC
CASSPDSGSYNEQFF
>TRBV11-2|TRBJ1-1|few|NA
TGTGCCAGCAGCTTAGTTTCAGGGTCTGACACTGAAGCTTTCTTT
CASSLVSGSDTEAFF
>TRBV27|TRBJ1-6|NA|NA
TGTGCCAGCAGCCGTTATAATTCACCCCTCCACTTT
CASSRYNSPLHF
>TRBV4-2|TRBJ1-2|NA|TRBD1
TGTGCCAGCAGCCAAGATGCCCGCCCTACAGGGGCAGGGTATGGCTACACCTTC
CASSQDARPTGAGYGYTF
>TRBV5-6|TRBJ2-2|NA|NA
TGTGCCAGCAGCTTGGTAAATGCCGGGGAGCTGTTTTTT
CASSLVNAGELFF
>TRBV7-2|TRBJ2-1|NA|TRBD2
TGTGCCAGCAGCGGGCGGGGGGCCGCTGAGAGAAATGAGCAGTTCTTC
CASSGRGAAERNEQFF
>TRBV2|TRBJ1-2|NA|NA
TGTGCCAGCCTCGAAAGGGGAAACTATGGCTACACCTTC
CASLERGNYGYTF
>TRBV7-9|TRBJ1-1|once|TRBD1
TGTGCCAGCAGCCCAGATACAGGGGTGAACACTGAAGCTTTCTTT
CASSPDTGVNTEAFF
>TRBV15|TRBJ1-2|few|TRBD1
TGTGCCACCAGCAGCCATTTCGGACAGGTATCTGGCTACACCTTC
CATSSHFGQVSGYTF
>TRBV5-1|TRBJ2-7|NA|TRBD1
TGCGCCAGCGGGACAGAAGTCGAGCAGTACTTC
CASGTEVEQYF
>TRBV11-3|TRBJ2-7|NA|NA
TGTGCCAGCAGCTTAAACAGAGACTACGAGCAGTACTTC
CASSLNRDYEQYF
>TRBV30|TRBJ2-1|few|TRBD1
TGTGCCTGGAGTTTCGACCGGAGACAGGGGGGCAATGAGCAGTTCTTC
CAWSFDRRQGGNEQFF
>TRBV5-1|TRBJ1-6|NA|NA
TGCGCCAGCAGCTTGGAAACAGGGTCACCACCCCTCCACTTT
CASSLETGSPPLHF
>TRBV29-1|TRBJ1-2|few|NA
TGCAGCGTTGGGGGGGGGAATGGCTACACCTTC
CSVGGGNGYTF
>TRBV29-1|TRBJ2-7|few|NA
TGCAGCGCTGGGGGGACAGCTTCCTACGAGCAGTACTTC
CSAGGTASYEQYF
>TRBV27|TRBJ2-7|NA|TRBD1
TGTGCCAGCAGTGAGGACAGGCTAAACGAGCAGTACTTC
CASSEDRLNEQYF
>TRBV30|TRBJ1-4|few|NA
TGTGCCTGGAGGTCACAGGGTGGAGAAAAACTGTTTTTT
CAWRSQGGEKLFF
>TRBV5-6|TRBJ2-5|NA|TRBD2
TGTGCCAGCAGCTTTCGGGGGACTAGCGGGTATACCAGGGAGACCCAGTACTTC
CASSFRGTSGYTRETQYF
>TRBV6-1|TRBJ2-1|NA|NA
TGTGCCAGCAGTGAAGCGCGACAGGCCTCCTACAATGAGCAGTTCTTC
CASSEARQASYNEQFF
>TRBV18|TRBJ2-6|NA|TRBD2
TGTGCCAGCTCACTACTAGCGGGACGCTCTGGGGCCAACGTCCTGACTTTC
CASSLLAGRSGANVLTF
>TRBV5-1|TRBJ1-4|NA|TRBD1
TGCGCCAGCAGCTTGGGGACAGGGGAAAAACTGTTTTTT
CASSLGTGEKLFF
>TRBV2|TRBJ2-5|few|TRBD2
TGTGCCAGCAGGTCCGGGGGGCAAGAGACCCAGTACTTC
CASRSGGQETQYF
>TRBV6-1|TRBJ1-1|few|NA
TGTGCCAGCAGTGAAGACAGGGTAGCTGAAGCTTTCTTT
CASSEDRVAEAFF
>TRBV10-3|TRBJ1-1|few|NA
TGTGCCATCAGGGTACAGGGTACTGAAGCTTTCTTT
CAIRVQGTEAFF
>TRBV5-4|TRBJ2-3|few|TRBD2
TGTGCCAGCAGCGGGGGGGGCACAGATACGCAGTATTTT
CASSGGGTDTQYF
>TRBV11-2|TRBJ2-7|few|NA
TGTGCCAGCAGCCGCAAGAGCGAGCAGTACTTC
CASSRKSEQYF
>TRBV30|TRBJ1-5|NA|TRBD1
TGTGCCTGGAGTGTATCCGGGACAGGGTCTCAGCCCCAGCATTTT
CAWSVSGTGSQPQHF
>TRBV2|TRBJ2-7|few|TRBD2
TGTGCCAGCAGGTCGGGACTAGCGGGAGGGTTCGAGCAGTACTTC
CASRSGLAGGFEQYF
>TRBV9|TRBJ2-1|NA|TRBD2
TGTGCCAGCAGCGTAGGACTAGCGGGGAGAAATGAGCAGTTCTTC
CASSVGLAGRNEQFF
>TRBV19|TRBJ2-7|few|TRBD1
TGTGCCACCTCCCCGGACAGGGATTCCTACGAGCAGTACTTC
CATSPDRDSYEQYF
>TRBV5-4|TRBJ1-2|few|NA
TGTGCCAGCAGCTCGGAGACTTTTTCACGTTACACCTTC
CASSSETFSRYTF
>TRBV11-2|TRBJ2-7|NA|TRBD1
TGTGCCAGCAGTTCTATACAGGGGGCCTCCTACGAGCAGTACTTC
CASSSIQGASYEQYF
>TRBV18|TRBJ1-2|few|NA
TGTGCCAGCTCACCGTCCGGACAGAGTTATAACTATGGCTACACCTTC
CASSPSGQSYNYGYTF
>TRBV30|TRBJ2-5|NA|TRBD2
TGTGCCTGGAGCAATCCCTCTGTCGCGGGAGGCAGGGAGACCCAGTACTTC
CAWSNPSVAGGRETQYF
>TRBV25-1|TRBJ1-5|NA|TRBD1
TGTGCCAGCGCGGGACAGGGGGCGAATCAGCCCCAGCATTTT
CASAGQGANQPQHF
>TRBV29-1|TRBJ2-1|once|TRBD1
TGCAGCGTTGACGCAGGGGGCTCCGGTGAACAGTTCTTC
CSVDAGGSGEQFF
>TRBV5-1|TRBJ2-7|few|NA
TGCGCCAGCAGCGGTGGGGGGGCGAACTACGAGCAGTACTTC
CASSGGGANYEQYF
>TRBV18|TRBJ2-7|NA|TRBD2
TGTGCCAGCTCACCCTCGAGGCGGGGCGGGAGCTCCTACGAGCAGTACTTC
CASSPSRRGGSSYEQYF
>TRBV25-1|TRBJ1-2|NA|TRBD1
TGTGCCACCTCGACAGGGATGAGCTCCTATGGCTACACCTTC
CATSTGMSSYGYTF
>TRBV5-4|TRBJ2-1|few|TRBD2
TGTGCCAGCAGCTTTAGCGGGAGAGGGCGCAATGAGCAGTTCTTC
CASSFSGRGRNEQFF
>TRBV19|TRBJ1-4|NA|TRBD1
TGTGCCAGTAGACAGGGGCCGACTAATGAAAAACTGTTTTTT
CASRQGPTNEKLFF